This record covers a single T cell receptor (beta chain). This sample stems from a study of cytomegalovirus exposure and HLA in healthy donors. Trimming cost V 1 base and J 5 bases, with 14 bases left between them. Per the germline V gene, CDR1 is MNHNS and CDR2 is SASEGT. The CDR3 is 15 residues long. Here immunoSEQ multiplex PCR was the method, and the copy in TCRdb shows in-frame clones only, minus some. The data hold roughly 68,000 clones, with roughly 96% observed a single time. Sequencing was done on a sample of PBMCs. The clonotype was recovered from a man between 18 and 29 years old in good health and CMV-seronegative. The chain couples TRBV6-1 to TRBJ1-2; TRBD1 might be the D (6 bases). CDR3 region: CASSEVSRGSYGYTF. The CDR3 DNA follows: TGTGCCAGCAGTGAAGTTTCGAGGGGGTCTTATGGCTACACCTTC.